These 32 T cell receptor beta chains share one sample of origin, sequenced in a study of blood T cell repertoires in COVID-19. Generated by immunoSEQ multiplex PCR, the TCRdb table keeps only in-frame clones and is missing some. The table includes some 270,000 clones, about four fifths detected once. Sequenced: peripheral blood. All receptors come from a person between 65 and 79 years old with COVID-19, enrolled during active disease.

The V and J genes are TRBV11-2 and TRBJ2-3; TRBD2 matches 10 bases. In germline, CDR1 is SGHAT, CDR2 FQNNGV. The CDR3 covers 16 residues. With V trimmed by 5 bases and J by 1 base, 6 bases remained unmatched. The CDR3 spells CASSRTLAGGTDTQYF. The CDR3 DNA follows: TGTGCCAGCAGCCGAACCCTAGCGGGAGGCACAGATACGCAGTATTTT. Combining the CDR3 with reference TRBV11-2 and TRBJ2-3 gives the whole variable domain EAGVAQSPRYKIIEKRQSVAFWCNPISGHATLYWYQQILGQGPKLLIQFQNNGVVDDSQLPKDRFSAERLKGVDSTLKIQPAKLEDSAVYLCASSRTLAGGTDTQYFGPGTRLTVL.

CDR3 protein: CASSQGSTEQFF. The CDR3 DNA sequence: TGTGCCAGCAGCCAAGGGAGTACTGAGCAGTTCTTC. The V call is TRBV3-1 (or the pseudogene TRBV3-2), the J call TRBJ2-1; no definite D call. Germline V gene sequence: CDR1 LGHDT, CDR2 YNNKEL (reference sequence). V was pared by 1 base and J by 9 bases, with 7 bases between. The CDR3 contains 12 residues.

V and J are TRBV12-5 and TRBJ2-2; 8 bases agree with TRBD1. Germline trimming cut 4 bases from V and 7 bases from J; bases unmatched to any gene: 11. Germline CDR1 LGHNT, CDR2 FRNRAP. The CDR3 consists of 16 residues. DNA of the CDR3: TGTGCTAGTGGTTCGAACCGACAGGGGACGAGCGGGGAGCTGTTTTTT. This gives the protein CASGSNRQGTSGELFF. Full variable domain (rest looked up from reference TRBV12-5 and TRBJ2-2): DARVTQTPRHKVTEMGQEVTMRCQPILGHNTVFWYRQTMMQGLELLAYFRNRAPLDDSGMPKDRFSAEMPDATLATLKIQPSEPRDSAVYFCASGSNRQGTSGELFFGEGSRLTVL.

The chain uses TRBV4-2 and TRBJ2-5, with unresolved D. Trimming took 1 base from V and 4 from J, leaving 10 bases between them. This CDR3 region has 14 residues. The V gene's germline CDR1 is LGHNA and CDR2 YNFKEQ. The CDR3 is CASSQALLGETQYF. The CDR3 DNA reads as TGTGCCAGCAGCCAAGCTTTACTCGGAGAGACCCAGTACTTC.

In its sample, this clone was seen a few times. The chain carries TRBV5-8 and TRBJ2-4; perhaps TRBD1 as D (6 bases). Deletions cut 2 bases from V and 2 bases from J, with 8 bases between. The CDR3 has 14 residues. Germline CDR1 reads SGHTS; CDR2 reads YDEGEE. This CDR3 is CASSFTGSKNIQYF. The CDR3 DNA sequence: TGTGCCAGCAGCTTTACAGGGTCCAAAAACATTCAGTACTTC. The full variable domain, its missing parts supplied by reference TRBV5-8 and TRBJ2-4, is EAGVTQSPTHLIKTRGQQATLRCSPISGHTSVYWYQQALGLGLQFLLWYDEGEERNRGNFPPRFSGRQFPNYSSELNVNALELEDSALYLCASSFTGSKNIQYFGAGTRLSVL.

The chain is built from TRBV6-2 or TRBV6-3 and TRBJ1-5; 7 bases match TRBD1. Germline V gene lookup returns CDR1 MNHEY and CDR2 SVGEGT. J was trimmed by 6 bases and V by 5 bases; bases with no gene match: 4. The length of the CDR3 is 13 residues. CDR3 loop: CASSQRQGQPQHF. In nucleotides, the CDR3 is TGTGCCAGCAGTCAACGACAGGGTCAGCCCCAGCATTTT.

J is TRBJ2-7 and V is TRBV11-2, with TRBD2 matching over 12 bases. This CDR3 has 15 residues. The V gene end was trimmed by 5 bases and the J gene end by 0 bases; junction bases not matched to a gene: 2. Looked up from germline, CDR1 is SGHAT and CDR2 is FQNNGV. In nucleotides, the CDR3 is TGTGCCAGCAGCCCGGGACTAGCGGGCTCCTACGAGCAGTACTTC. Translated, it gives CASSPGLAGSYEQYF.

The V call is TRBV28, the J call TRBJ2-3; D is unresolved. Germline V gives CDR1 MDHEN, CDR2 SYDVKM. The CDR3 extends over 13 amino acids. V was cut by 1 base and J by 2 bases, with 4 bases left in between. CDR3 in DNA: TGTGCCAGCAGTTTATCGGTCACAGATACGCAGTATTTT. It specifies CASSLSVTDTQYF.

Details on this clone: The sample holds other DNA sequences that translate to the same CDR3. V gene TRBV7-9 combines with J gene TRBJ1-1; no firm D call. Germline-derived CDR1 and CDR2 are SEHNR and FQNEAQ (reference sequence). The V and J ends lost 1 base and 1 base respectively, with 7 bases between them. This CDR3 is 14 amino acids long. CDR3 coding DNA: TGTGCCAGCAGCTTAGGGGCAGGGAACACTGAAGCTTTCTTT. Translated: CASSLGAGNTEAFF.

The chain couples TRBV2 to TRBJ1-1; D uncertain. The CDR3 is 15 amino acids. Germline CDR1 SNHLY, CDR2 FYNNEI. The V gene lost 0 bases and the J gene lost 4 bases, with 12 bases spanning the gap. DNA for the CDR3: TGTGCCAGCAGTGAAGCAACATTTCGGGGCACTGAAGCTTTCTTT. Amino acid sequence: CASSEATFRGTEAFF.

The J gene is TRBJ1-5, the V gene TRBV5-5; the match to TRBD1 covers 8 bases. The CDR3 length is 16 residues. Germline V lookup: CDR1 SGHKS, CDR2 YYEKEE (reference sequence). J gave up 1 base and V 0 bases, and 3 bases lay outside the gene matches. CDR3 amino acids: CASSLEDRVSNQPQHF. Here the CDR3 DNA reads TGTGCCAGCAGCTTGGAGGACAGGGTAAGCAATCAGCCCCAGCATTTT.

The chain recombines TRBV19 with TRBJ1-1, with 9 positions matching TRBD1. V trimming: 1 base; J trimming: 11 bases; junction bases outside the gene matches: 2. Looked up from germline, CDR1 is LNHDA and CDR2 is SQIVND (reference sequence). This CDR3 is 12 amino acids long. The CDR3 is CASSIVQGAAFF. The CDR3 bases are TGTGCCAGTAGTATAGTACAGGGGGCGGCTTTCTTT.

The genes are TRBV21-1 and TRBJ1-6; TRBD1 reflects the table's D call only, with no check against the DNA. TRBV21-1 is noted as a pseudogene. The CDR3 totals 14 residues. The CDR3 coding sequence is TGTGCCAGCAGCAAGGCCCCTTTTAATTCACCCCTCCACTTT. Its translation is CASSKAPFNSPLHF.

As concerns this clone: The sample holds other DNA sequences that translate to the same CDR3. This rearrangement joins TRBV2 to TRBJ2-2; the match to TRBD1 covers 7 bases. V lost 6 bases and J lost 2; bases outside the gene matches: 3. The CDR3 spans 14 residues. Germline V gives CDR1 SNHLY, CDR2 FYNNEI. The CDR3 bases are TGTGCCAGCAGCGGGACAGTTAACACCGGGGAGCTGTTTTTT. This sequence encodes CASSGTVNTGELFF. Full variable domain (missing parts from reference TRBV2 and TRBJ2-2): EPEVTQTPSHQVTQMGQEVILRCVPISNHLYFYWYRQILGQKVEFLVSFYNNEISEKSEIFDDQFSVERPDGSNFTLKIRSTKLEDSAMYFCASSGTVNTGELFFGEGSRLTVL.

This clone has just one count. The sample has other DNA sequences that encode this CDR3 too. The V and J genes are TRBV7-2 and TRBJ1-5, with 8 bases identical to TRBD1. With V trimmed by 1 base and J by 4 bases, 0 bases remained unmatched. Germline CDR1 is SGHTA and CDR2 is FQGNSA. This CDR3 is 14 amino acids long. CDR3 bases: TGTGCCAGCAGCTTAGACAGGGGGAATCAGCCCCAGCATTTT. Translating it yields CASSLDRGNQPQHF.

The V call is TRBV27, the J call TRBJ2-1; the match to TRBD2 covers 13 bases. Losses at the gene ends were 5 bases for V and 9 bases for J; bases not matched to a gene: 10. Per germline, CDR1 MNHEY and CDR2 SMNVEV (reference sequence). The CDR3 loop spans 16 amino acids. CDR3 residues: CASSPNPGLAGLEQFF. The DNA of the CDR3 is TGTGCCAGCAGTCCCAACCCGGGACTAGCGGGACTTGAGCAGTTCTTC.

This clone was detected only a few times. The chain has TRBV5-1 and TRBJ1-6; 7 bases are shared with TRBD1. With V trimmed by 4 bases and J by 9 bases, 7 bases remained unmatched. CDR1 is SGHRS and CDR2 is YFSETQ in the germline V gene. The CDR3 has 14 amino acids. The CDR3 coding sequence is TGCGCCAGCAGCAGGGACAGTCTTACTTCACCCCTCCACTTT. Translated, it gives CASSRDSLTSPLHF. Combining the CDR3 with reference TRBV5-1 and TRBJ1-6 gives the whole variable domain KAGVTQTPRYLIKTRGQQVTLSCSPISGHRSVSWYQQTPGQGLQFLFEYFSETQRNKGNFPGRFSGRQFSNSRSEMNVSTLELGDSALYLCASSRDSLTSPLHFGNGTRLTVT.

The rearrangement links TRBV10-2 to TRBJ2-2, with D tentatively TRBD2 (6 bases). The germline CDR1 and CDR2 sequences are WSHSY and SAAADI. Between the trimmed V and J ends, which lost 4 bases and 6 bases, there was a span of 12 bases. There are 14 residues in the CDR3. CDR3 amino acids: CASSALRGAGELFF. For the CDR3, the DNA is TGCGCCAGCAGTGCTTTGCGGGGTGCCGGGGAGCTGTTTTTT.

This clone showed up just once. The V call is TRBV18, the J call TRBJ2-1; TRBD2 aligns across 8 bases. Germline V lookup: CDR1 KGHSH, CDR2 LQKENI. This CDR3 has 17 amino acids. V lost 3 bases, J lost 2 bases, and 9 bases stayed unmatched. This CDR3 is CASSPTLAGGTYNEQFF. CDR3 bases: TGTGCCAGCTCACCGACCCTCGCGGGGGGAACCTACAATGAGCAGTTCTTC.

The V call is TRBV7-2, the J call TRBJ1-2; no definite D call. This CDR3 is 11 amino acids long. The germline V and J ends were trimmed by 4 bases and 4 bases, with 4 bases remaining between them. Germline V gene sequence: CDR1 SGHTA, CDR2 FQGNSA. In DNA, the CDR3 is TGTGCCAGCAGCTCGTTCTATGGCTACACCTTC. It yields the protein CASSSFYGYTF.

The chain employs TRBV9 and TRBJ2-2; 8 positions match TRBD1. CDR1 and CDR2 from the germline V gene are SGDLS and YYNGEE. The CDR3 has 18 amino acids. V was pared by 3 bases and J by 0 bases, with 10 bases of the junction left unmatched. The CDR3 loop is CASSAQHRTGTNTGELFF. The CDR3 DNA reads TGTGCCAGCAGCGCCCAACACCGGACAGGGACGAACACCGGGGAGCTGTTTTTT. Full variable domain (remainder filled in from reference TRBV9 and TRBJ2-2): DSGVTQTPKHLITATGQRVTLRCSPRSGDLSVYWYQQSLDQGLQFLIQYYNGEERAKGNILERFSAQQFPDLHSELNLSSLELGDSALYFCASSAQHRTGTNTGELFFGEGSRLTVL.

This sequence joins TRBV4-3 and TRBJ2-1; 10 nucleotides match TRBD2. Unmatched junction bases numbered 6, after V lost 0 bases and J lost 4 bases. This CDR3 is 17 amino acids long. Germline CDR1 LGHNA, CDR2 YSLEER. The CDR3 DNA reads TGCGCCAGCAGCCAAGATCCTAGCGGGGGACAATACAATGAGCAGTTCTTC. Translation gives CASSQDPSGGQYNEQFF.

This chain links TRBV6-5 with TRBJ2-5, with 9 bases lining up with TRBD2. V trimming: 6 bases; J trimming: 2 bases; junction bases outside the gene matches: 4. Germline CDR1 and CDR2: MNHEY and SVGAGI. The CDR3 is made up of 14 amino acids. The CDR3: CASSLSGGQETQYF. In DNA, the CDR3 is TGTGCCAGCAGCCTTAGCGGGGGACAAGAGACCCAGTACTTC.

The J gene is TRBJ2-1, the V gene TRBV27, with 10 bases fitting TRBD1. Germline V gene sequence: CDR1 MNHEY, CDR2 SMNVEV (reference sequence). Trimming removed 1 base from V and 9 bases from J; junction bases left unmatched: 6. The CDR3 is 15 amino acids. CDR3 sequence (DNA): TGTGCCAGCAGTTTATATGGGACAGGGGTCGGTGAGCAGTTCTTC. Amino acids: CASSLYGTGVGEQFF.

The chain's CDR3 is CASSPGTMNTEAFF. The CDR3 DNA reads as TGTGCCAGCAGTCCCGGGACAATGAACACTGAAGCTTTCTTT. The chain carries TRBV28 and TRBJ1-1, with a tentative D call TRBD1 (6 bases). This CDR3 spans 14 amino acids. V was clipped by 5 bases and J by 0 bases, with 10 bases between them. Germline V gene lookup returns CDR1 MDHEN and CDR2 SYDVKM.

The chain couples TRBV27 to TRBJ2-6; 9 nucleotides line up with TRBD2. J was trimmed by 0 bases and V by 6 bases; bases with no gene match: 9. Germline values: CDR1 MNHEY, CDR2 SMNVEV (reference sequence). The CDR3 is made up of 18 amino acids. CDR3 in DNA: TGTGCCAGCAGGGTTAGCGGGGGTCTCTACTCTGGGGCCAACGTCCTGACTTTC. Protein product: CASRVSGGLYSGANVLTF.

The CDR3 is CASSSTGISTDTQYF. The CDR3 DNA follows: TGTGCCAGCAGTTCGACAGGGATAAGCACAGATACGCAGTATTTT. The chain is built from TRBV27 and TRBJ2-3, with 7 bases matching TRBD1. The V gene's germline CDR1 is MNHEY and CDR2 SMNVEV (reference sequence). V trimming: 4 bases; J trimming: 0 bases; junction bases outside the gene matches: 4. There are 15 residues in the CDR3.

This sequence joins TRBV19 and TRBJ1-3; TRBD1 might be the D (6 bases). The V and J ends lost 6 bases and 4 bases respectively, with 19 bases between them. CDR1 and CDR2 from the germline V gene are LNHDA and SQIVND (reference sequence). This CDR3 is 16 amino acids long. The DNA for the CDR3 is TGTGCCAGTAGCAATATCGACAGGCCGGCGGGAAACACCATATATTTT. Translating it yields CASSNIDRPAGNTIYF.

This chain links TRBV3-1 (or the pseudogene TRBV3-2) with TRBJ1-4; D unresolved. CDR3 size: 13 residues. V was cut by 4 bases and J by 0 bases, with 3 bases left in between. Germline values: CDR1 LGHDT, CDR2 YNNKEL (reference sequence). The DNA of the CDR3 is TGTGCCAGCAGCCTAACAACTAATGAAAAACTGTTTTTT. Amino acids: CASSLTTNEKLFF.

The chain joins TRBV18 to TRBJ2-1; 12 bases match TRBD2. Germline-derived CDR1 and CDR2 are KGHSH and LQKENI. This CDR3 is 18 amino acids long. V shed 1 base, J shed 3 bases, and the junction held 7 bases outside the gene matches. The CDR3 nucleotides are TGTGCCAGCTCACCACGGACTAGCGGGAAGACTTACTACAATGAGCAGTTCTTC. Amino acid sequence: CASSPRTSGKTYYNEQFF. Combining the CDR3 with reference TRBV18 and TRBJ2-1 gives the whole variable domain NAGVMQNPRHLVRRRGQEARLRCSPMKGHSHVYWYRQLPEEGLKFMVYLQKENIIDESGMPKERFSAEFPKEGPSILRIQQVVRGDSAAYFCASSPRTSGKTYYNEQFFGPGTRLTVL.

This clone appeared a single time. The chain combines TRBV24-1 with TRBJ1-5; no firm D call. The V gene lost 11 bases and the J gene lost 10 bases, with 20 bases spanning the gap. The CDR3 runs to 13 residues. The germline CDR1 and CDR2 sequences are KGHDR and SFDVKD. The chain's CDR3 is CANLGLEQHPQHF. The DNA for the CDR3 is TGTGCCAACCTCGGATTAGAACAGCATCCCCAGCATTTT.

V usage is TRBV4-2 and J usage is TRBJ2-5; 10 bases align to TRBD2. Germline V gives CDR1 LGHNA, CDR2 YNFKEQ. The V and J ends lost 0 bases and 5 bases, in that order; junction bases with no gene match: 9. CDR3 length: 17 amino acids. The CDR3 nucleotides are TGTGCCAGCAGCCAAGATCCGGAACTAGCGGGATCTGAGACCCAGTACTTC. Translating gives CASSQDPELAGSETQYF.